These 15 T cell receptor beta chains share one sample of origin, sequenced in a study of T cells in Graves' hyperthyroidism and ophthalmopathy. RNA transcripts gave rise to amplified TCR beta CDR3 regions. First-round RT-PCR with HTBI primers amplified the TCR CDR3 region. TCRdb passed the multiplex PCR reads through MiXCR, listing each CDR3 protein once. This sample carries hundreds of thousands of distinct CDR3 sequences, 14% of them seen once, and the ten largest clones take 12%. The sequenced sample consisted of blood. These receptors were obtained from a woman aged 45-59 years with Graves' ophthalmopathy.

This clonotype was counted many times. The V and J genes are TRBV18 and TRBJ2-1; 9 bases fit TRBD1. The CDR3 totals 17 residues. Trimming removed 1 base from V and 4 bases from J; junction bases left unmatched: 8. The germline V gene has CDR1 KGHSH and CDR2 LQKENI. CDR3: CASSPRGGQGIYNEQFF. CDR3 nucleotide sequence: TGTGCCAGCTCACCACGTGGAGGACAGGGGATATACAATGAGCAGTTCTTC.

This chain connects TRBV3-1 to TRBJ2-1; 14 bases align to TRBD2. The CDR3 totals 16 residues. Germline CDR1 is LGHDT and CDR2 is YNNKEL (reference sequence). J was trimmed by 10 bases and V by 1 base; bases with no gene match: 6. The CDR3, as DNA: TGTGCCAGCAGCCAAGGTCCGGGACTAGCGGGAGAAGAGCAGTTCTTC. It encodes CASSQGPGLAGEEQFF.

This clonotype came up many times. The CDR3 DNA follows: TGCGCCAGCAGCCAAGTTGGGGGCTTCACCTACGAGCAGTACTTC. Protein: CASSQVGGFTYEQYF. J is TRBJ2-7 and V is TRBV4-1; possibly TRBD1 for D (6 bases). The V gene's germline CDR1 is MGHRA and CDR2 YSYEKL. The V and J ends lost 1 base and 2 bases respectively, with 12 bases between them. The CDR3 is made up of 15 amino acids.

This clonotype was counted at least ten times. This sequence joins TRBV2 and TRBJ2-1; the match to TRBD2 covers 14 bases. The trim removed 3 bases at V and 2 bases at J, leaving 3 bases unmatched. The CDR3 spans 17 residues. Germline V gene lookup returns CDR1 SNHLY and CDR2 FYNNEI. Written as DNA, the CDR3 is TGTGCCAGCAGTGATGGGGGACTAGCGGGAGCCTACAATGAGCAGTTCTTC. Translation gives CASSDGGLAGAYNEQFF.

This clonotype showed up just a few times. The rearrangement joins TRBV10-3 to TRBJ1-2; maybe TRBD1 (6 bases). The CDR3 is 11 residues long. CDR1 is ENHRY, CDR2 SYGVKD, per germline. V lost 11 bases, J lost 4 bases, and 11 bases lay in between. The CDR3 DNA follows: TGTGCCTCCGGACAGTCCTATGGCTACACCTTC. Its protein is CASGQSYGYTF.

This clonotype has a handful of counts. This rearrangement joins TRBV29-1 to TRBJ2-2; D may be TRBD2 (5 bases). The CDR3 covers 12 residues. Trimming shortened V by 6 bases and J by 8 bases, and 13 bases separated the two germline ends. The germline CDR1 and CDR2 sequences are SQVTM and ANQGSEA. In DNA form, the CDR3 reads TGCAGCGTGGAGGACCCCACAGGGGAGCTGTTTTTT. Translated: CSVEDPTGELFF.

The V gene is TRBV20-1, the J gene TRBJ2-6; no firm D call. The CDR3 runs to 14 residues. Germline V CDR1 and CDR2: DFQATT, SNEGSKA (reference sequence). V lost 0 bases and J 4 bases, leaving 7 bases between the germline ends. The CDR3 spells CSAREHLGANVLTF. Here the CDR3 DNA reads TGCAGTGCTAGAGAGCATCTGGGGGCCAACGTCCTGACTTTC.

The chain joins TRBV7-9 to TRBJ1-4; D is possibly TRBD1 (6 bases). V was pared by 3 bases and J by 1 base, with 12 bases between. The CDR3 has 16 amino acids. Germline CDR1 and CDR2: SEHNR and FQNEAQ (reference sequence). The DNA for the CDR3 is TGTGCCAGCAGCTTTTGGGGGGCAGGAACTAATGAAAAACTGTTTTTT. Translating it yields CASSFWGAGTNEKLFF.

This clonotype was observed a few times. The chain links TRBV19 to TRBJ2-1; D tentatively reads TRBD1 or TRBD2 (5 bases each). The CDR3 extends over 17 amino acids. With 0 bases removed from V and 4 bases from J, the gap between germline ends came to 16 bases. Germline values: CDR1 LNHDA, CDR2 SQIVND (reference sequence). CDR3 in amino acids: CASSIEGTRLGYNEQFF. The CDR3 nucleotides read TGTGCCAGTAGTATAGAAGGGACCCGCCTGGGTTACAATGAGCAGTTCTTC.

The gene calls are TRBV5-6 and TRBJ2-7, with 8 bases aligning to TRBD1. J lost 3 bases, V lost 4 bases, and 12 bases had no gene match. This CDR3 has 16 residues. The germline CDR1 and CDR2 sequences are SGHDT and YYEEEE. The CDR3 reads CASSRRRTGLNYEQYF. The CDR3 DNA sequence: TGTGCCAGCAGCAGAAGAAGGACAGGGCTGAACTACGAGCAGTACTTC.

This clonotype was counted only a few times. The chain employs TRBV18 and TRBJ2-7, with 7 bases lining up with TRBD2. This CDR3 is built from 14 residues. V lost 3 bases and J lost 6; bases outside the gene matches: 8. Per the germline V gene, CDR1 is KGHSH and CDR2 is LQKENI. CDR3 nucleotides: TGTGCCAGCTCACCTATCCAGCGGGATAGCGAGCAGTACTTC. Protein product: CASSPIQRDSEQYF.

This rearrangement joins TRBV28 to TRBJ1-3; perhaps TRBD1 as D (6 bases). The CDR3 consists of 16 residues. Germline V gives CDR1 MDHEN, CDR2 SYDVKM. The V end lost 6 bases, the J end lost 4 bases, and 19 bases lay between the germline ends. CDR3 DNA: TGTGCCAGCAGACGACAGGCGTTAGTTGGGGGAAACACCATATATTTT. Translating it yields CASRRQALVGGNTIYF.

This clonotype was observed a few times. A much larger clone differs by one base, so this may be a read error. V and J are TRBV7-2 and TRBJ2-5; D perhaps matches TRBD2 (5 bases). CDR1 SGHTA and CDR2 FQGNSA come from the germline V gene. V lost 5 bases and J 1 base, leaving 11 bases between the germline ends. CDR3 length: 14 residues. The CDR3, as DNA: TGTGCCAGCAGCACCGGCGAGGGCCAAGAGACCCAGTACTTC. Translated: CASSTGEGQETQYF.

The CDR3 region has the DNA TGCAGCGTTGAGGACCGACTAGCAGGTGAGCAGTACTTC. It specifies CSVEDRLAGEQYF. The V call is TRBV29-1, the J call TRBJ2-7, with 7 bases matching TRBD2. In germline, CDR1 is SQVTM, CDR2 ANQGSEA. The CDR3 has 13 residues. The J segment lost 7 bases and the V segment lost 3 bases, leaving 9 bases of the junction unmatched.

In its sample, this clonotype was seen many times. The chain has TRBV27 and TRBJ1-1; D may be TRBD1 (5 bases). The V and J ends lost 5 bases and 3 bases respectively, with 7 bases between them. The CDR3 totals 12 residues. Germline lookup yields CDR1 MNHEY and CDR2 SMNVEV (reference sequence). The CDR3 protein is CASSRGYTEAFF. DNA of the CDR3: TGTGCCAGCAGTAGGGGATACACTGAAGCTTTCTTT.